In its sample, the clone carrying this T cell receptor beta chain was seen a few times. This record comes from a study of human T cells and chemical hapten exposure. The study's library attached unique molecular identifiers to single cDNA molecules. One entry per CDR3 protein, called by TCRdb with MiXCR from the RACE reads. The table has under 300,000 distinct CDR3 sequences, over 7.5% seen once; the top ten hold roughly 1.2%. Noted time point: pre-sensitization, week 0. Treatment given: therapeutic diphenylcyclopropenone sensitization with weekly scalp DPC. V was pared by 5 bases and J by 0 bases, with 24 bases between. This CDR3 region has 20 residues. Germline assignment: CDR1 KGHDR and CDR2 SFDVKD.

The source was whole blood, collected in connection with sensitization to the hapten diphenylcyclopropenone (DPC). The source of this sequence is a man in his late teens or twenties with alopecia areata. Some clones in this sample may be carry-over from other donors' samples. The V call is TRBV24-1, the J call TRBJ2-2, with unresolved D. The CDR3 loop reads CATSAPRGRASLANTGELFF. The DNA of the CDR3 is TGTGCCACCAGTGCTCCAAGAGGTAGGGCCTCTCTCGCGAACACCGGGGAGCTGTTTTTT.